This TCR beta chain is drawn from a study of radiation and T cells in renal cell carcinoma. Germline-derived CDR1 and CDR2 are SGHNT and YYREEE (reference sequence). The ends were cut back, 7 bases at V and 2 bases at J, with 17 bases in the middle. This CDR3 has 15 amino acids. Some clones are missing from TCRdb's copy, which holds only in-frame ones; the method was immunoSEQ multiplex PCR. The sample contains approximately 110,000 clones, approximately 82% of which appear only once. The sample's time point: baseline pretreatment blood. Sample treatment: 15 Gy SBRT to primary tumor, nephrectomy 4 weeks later.

The gene calls are TRBV5-4 and TRBJ2-3; D unclear. The sequencing here drew on blood, taken from a patient whose treatment included radiotherapy and nephrectomy. The origin of this receptor is a woman in her sixties or seventies with renal cell carcinoma. The CDR3, as DNA: TGTGCCAGCGGCCCTGGGAAGCTTGCCACAGATACGCAGTATTTT. It encodes CASGPGKLATDTQYF. Drawing the rest from reference TRBV5-4 and TRBJ2-3, the complete variable domain is ETGVTQSPTHLIKTRGQQVTLRCSSQSGHNTVSWYQQALGQGPQFIFQYYREEENGRGNFPPRFSGLQFPNYSSELNVNALELDDSALYLCASGPGKLATDTQYFGPGTRLTVL.